This entry is about one TCR beta chain. Antigen unknown. This entry is derived from a study of T cell responses to AZD1222 COVID-19 vaccine. This CDR3 has 16 residues. Trimming removed 6 bases at V and 1 base at J, with 21 bases between. Germline lookup yields CDR1 SQVTM and CDR2 ANQGSEA. Sequencing was performed with immunoSEQ multiplex PCR; in TCRdb, only in-frame clones are kept and a portion is missing. Of about 170,000 clones in the sample, roughly 89% are singletons; the top ten hold 0.85% to 1.1%. Study-level results: Vaccine-related CD4 TCRs covered spike, predominating at 160-218 and 743-854.

V is TRBV29-1 and J is TRBJ1-1; weak D call: TRBD1 (5 bases). This clonotype originated in an adult who received the AZD1222 COVID-19 vaccine. The sample consisted of peripheral blood, taken 28 days after the second AZD1222 dose. Written as DNA, the CDR3 is TGCAGCGTGTCCTCCGGCTTATGGGGGGAGAACACTGAAGCTTTCTTT. Its translation: CSVSSGLWGENTEAFF.